In its sample, the clone carrying this T cell receptor beta chain was seen many times. Its antigen is not identified. Unique molecular identifiers were affixed to single, distinct cDNA molecules. Each CDR3 protein gets one entry after TCRdb re-called the 5' RACE reads with MiXCR. The repertoire includes fewer than 85,000 distinct CDR3 sequences, 8.5% to 10% of them detected once, and about 4.8% sits in the top ten. V lost 4 bases and J lost 5, with 18 bases in between. This CDR3 is built from 15 residues. Germline CDR1 reads SNHLY; CDR2 reads FYNNEI. The sample comes from a study of early T cells in non-severe SARS-CoV-2 infection. Study-wide context: Sequencing used unsorted whole-blood bulk RNA, so chains lack pairing. Study-level results: Matching with VDJdb favored anti-spike CD8 responses (missing private and CD4 specificities).

This chain joins TRBV2 and TRBJ2-7; D is tentatively TRBD1 or TRBD2 (5 bases each). The receptor's source is an adult who was a healthcare worker with PCR-confirmed SARS-CoV-2 infection or an uninfected control (not recorded which). Sequenced material: whole blood. This CDR3 reads CASSGGLPPMHEQYF. CDR3 DNA sequence: TGTGCCAGCAGTGGGGGGTTACCCCCCATGCACGAGCAGTACTTC.